The clone carrying this T cell receptor (beta chain) appeared many times. Its antigen is unknown. TCRdb reprocessed the 5' RACE reads with MiXCR, giving one entry per CDR3 protein. In the table there are about 66,000 distinct CDR3 sequences, 3% to 5% of which are singletons. This specimen comes from a study of neurological immune-mediated disorders. Study findings and constraints: With the multiple sclerosis repertoire cluster, none of the clinical or MRI features showed an association. Multiple sclerosis, the disease with the least TCR clonal expansion, fell below healthy controls, whereas HTLV-1-associated myelopathy showed the most.

J lost 3 bases, V lost 2 bases, and 3 bases had no gene match. The CDR3 sequence is 15 residues long. The germline V gene encodes CDR1 SGHTA and CDR2 FQGNSA. The specimen sequenced was PBMCs. The receptor was derived from a young man with multiple sclerosis. V usage is TRBV7-2 and J usage is TRBJ2-5; 10 nucleotides line up with TRBD1. CDR3 DNA: TGTGCCAGCAGCTTATTAGGGACAGGGGAAGAGACCCAGTACTTC. The encoded protein is CASSLLGTGEETQYF.